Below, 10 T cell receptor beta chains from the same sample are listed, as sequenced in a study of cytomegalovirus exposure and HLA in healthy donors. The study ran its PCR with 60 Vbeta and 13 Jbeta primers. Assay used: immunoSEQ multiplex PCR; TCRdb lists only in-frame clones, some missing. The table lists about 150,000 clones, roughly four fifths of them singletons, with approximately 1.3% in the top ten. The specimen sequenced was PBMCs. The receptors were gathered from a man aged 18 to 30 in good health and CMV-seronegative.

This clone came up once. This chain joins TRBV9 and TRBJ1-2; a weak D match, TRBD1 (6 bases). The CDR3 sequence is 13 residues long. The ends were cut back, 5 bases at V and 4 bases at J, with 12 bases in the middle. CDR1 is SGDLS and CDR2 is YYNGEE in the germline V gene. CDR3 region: CASSLGRGYGYTF. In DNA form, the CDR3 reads TGTGCCAGCAGTCTCGGCAGGGGCTATGGCTACACCTTC.

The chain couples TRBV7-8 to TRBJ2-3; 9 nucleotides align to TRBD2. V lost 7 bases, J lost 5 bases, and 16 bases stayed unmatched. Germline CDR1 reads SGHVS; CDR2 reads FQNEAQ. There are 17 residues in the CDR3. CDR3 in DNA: TGTGCCAGCACCAGACGGGGGCGAGGCGGGAGGGGAGATACGCAGTATTTT. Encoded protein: CASTRRGRGGRGDTQYF.

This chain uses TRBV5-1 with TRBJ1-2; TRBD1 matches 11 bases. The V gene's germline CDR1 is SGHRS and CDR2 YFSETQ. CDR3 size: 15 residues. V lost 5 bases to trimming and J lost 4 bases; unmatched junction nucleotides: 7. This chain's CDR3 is CASSYGQGAGYGYTF. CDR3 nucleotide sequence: TGCGCCAGCAGTTATGGACAGGGGGCTGGCTATGGCTACACCTTC.

The CDR3 DNA is TGTGCCAGCCTTCACCCGGGGACTGGACCCTACGAGCAGTACTTC. This encodes CASLHPGTGPYEQYF. The chain combines TRBV19 with TRBJ2-7, with D tentatively TRBD2 (6 bases). V was cut by 9 bases and J by 2 bases, with 20 bases left in between. CDR1 is LNHDA, CDR2 SQIVND, per germline (reference sequence). This CDR3 has 15 residues.

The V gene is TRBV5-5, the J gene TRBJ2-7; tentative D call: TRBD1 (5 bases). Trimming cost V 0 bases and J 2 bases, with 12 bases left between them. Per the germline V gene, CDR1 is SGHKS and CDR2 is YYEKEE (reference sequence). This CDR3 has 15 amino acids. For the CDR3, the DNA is TGTGCCAGCAGCTTGGAGGGGTCTGGCCCCTACGAGCAGTACTTC. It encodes CASSLEGSGPYEQYF. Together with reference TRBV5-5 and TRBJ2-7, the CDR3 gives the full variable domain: DAGVTQSPTHLIKTRGQQVTLRCSPISGHKSVSWYQQVLGQGPQFIFQYYEKEERGRGNFPDRFSARQFPNYSSELNVNALLLGDSALYLCASSLEGSGPYEQYFGPGTRLTVT.

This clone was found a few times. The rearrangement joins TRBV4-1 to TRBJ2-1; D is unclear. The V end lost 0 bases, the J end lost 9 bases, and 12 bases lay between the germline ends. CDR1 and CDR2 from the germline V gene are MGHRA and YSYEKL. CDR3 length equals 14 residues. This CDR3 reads CASSQDHRVGEQFF. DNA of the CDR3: TGCGCCAGCAGCCAAGATCATCGGGTTGGTGAGCAGTTCTTC.

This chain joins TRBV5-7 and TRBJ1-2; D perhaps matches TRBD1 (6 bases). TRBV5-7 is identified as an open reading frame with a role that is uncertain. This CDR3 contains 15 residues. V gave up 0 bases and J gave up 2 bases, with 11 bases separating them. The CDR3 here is CASSLVDRLNYGYTF. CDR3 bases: TGTGCCAGCAGCTTGGTGGACAGATTAAACTATGGCTACACCTTC.

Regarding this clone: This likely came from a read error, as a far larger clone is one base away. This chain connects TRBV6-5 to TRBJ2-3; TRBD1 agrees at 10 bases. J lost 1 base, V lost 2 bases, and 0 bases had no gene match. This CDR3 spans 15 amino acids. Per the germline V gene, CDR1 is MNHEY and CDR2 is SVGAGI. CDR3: CASSYGTGGTDTQYF. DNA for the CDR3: TGTGCCAGCAGTTACGGGACAGGGGGCACAGATACGCAGTATTTT.

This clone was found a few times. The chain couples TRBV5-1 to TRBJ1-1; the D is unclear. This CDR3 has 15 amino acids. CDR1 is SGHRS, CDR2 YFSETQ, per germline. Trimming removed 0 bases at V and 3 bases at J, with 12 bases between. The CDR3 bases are TGCGCCAGCAGCTTGGGACTCCTCGGGTACACTGAAGCTTTCTTT. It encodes CASSLGLLGYTEAFF. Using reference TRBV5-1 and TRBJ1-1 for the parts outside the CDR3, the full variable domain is KAGVTQTPRYLIKTRGQQVTLSCSPISGHRSVSWYQQTPGQGLQFLFEYFSETQRNKGNFPGRFSGRQFSNSRSEMNVSTLELGDSALYLCASSLGLLGYTEAFFGQGTRLTVV.

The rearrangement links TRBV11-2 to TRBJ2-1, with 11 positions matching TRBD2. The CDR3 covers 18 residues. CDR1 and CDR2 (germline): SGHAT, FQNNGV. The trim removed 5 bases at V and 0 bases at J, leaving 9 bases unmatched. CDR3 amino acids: CASSVKLAGELSYNEQFF. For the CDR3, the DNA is TGTGCCAGCAGCGTCAAACTAGCGGGAGAGCTCTCCTACAATGAGCAGTTCTTC.